This T cell receptor (beta chain) was sequenced in a study of CD8 T cells in ankylosing spondylitis (dated by TCRdb to 2016 to 2017). The study in broad terms: T cell receptor beta repertoires were profiled in healthy donors and ankylosing spondylitis patients so that disease-linked TCR variants could be found. In total, the full study cohort was made up of nearly 110 healthy donors and 25 or so ankylosing spondylitis patients. Peripheral blood was sampled, and synovial fluid was additionally collected from ankylosing spondylitis patients. Broader findings and caveats from the paper: Some TCR beta motif variants had previously been reported in synovial fluid and blood of reactive arthritis patients, which suggested common disease-initiation mechanisms. Blood from ankylosing spondylitis patients appeared to be characterized by a TCR beta motif composed of about eight highly homologous amino acid variants. According to the report, matched synovial fluid samples from ankylosing spondylitis patients were significantly enriched for the disease-linked clones. The disease-linked clones showed a CD8+ phenotype and occurred at relatively low frequencies in peripheral blood.

From the cysteine up to the phenylalanine, the CDR3 has a length of 15 residues. Only the CDR3 region is kept as DNA, spanning 45 bases read in frame from base 1. V is pruned by 6 bases and J by 2 bases, leaving 11 bases of the junction without a gene match. The germline V gene gives CDR1 as SGHTS and CDR2 as YDEGEE. Notes on this clonotype: Its antigen target is currently unknown. Nothing much larger sits one base from this clone, and base qualities are not available.

TCRdb records Illumina HiSeq 2500 as the sequencer. Quantitative 5'-RACE with molecular barcodes was used to prepare TCR beta libraries. On the authors' methods: A new computational method based on a probabilistic model of VDJ rearrangement was used to identify disease-linked TCR variants. Using fastp trimming at Q25 and MiXCR clonotype assembly, TCRdb reanalyzed the public sequencing data and kept in-frame beta chains. Rows are combined by CDR3 protein, so each entry shows the most common genes and DNA. TCRdb, not the authors, supplied the V and J calls. The table for this sample lists approximately 190,000 distinct CDR3 sequences; roughly 13% of them were counted only once. Together, the top ten hold about 10% of the sample.

The chain couples TRBV5-8 to TRBJ2-7, and 7 junctional nucleotides match TRBD2. The TCR sequence derives from a female donor with ankylosing spondylitis or in good health (not recorded which). The sequenced sample was blood, either unsorted or a sorted T cell fraction (not recorded which). The CDR3 is CASNSPGGYTYEQYF. The DNA is as follows: TGTGCCAGCAATTCCCCCGGGGGGTATACCTACGAGCAGTACTTC.